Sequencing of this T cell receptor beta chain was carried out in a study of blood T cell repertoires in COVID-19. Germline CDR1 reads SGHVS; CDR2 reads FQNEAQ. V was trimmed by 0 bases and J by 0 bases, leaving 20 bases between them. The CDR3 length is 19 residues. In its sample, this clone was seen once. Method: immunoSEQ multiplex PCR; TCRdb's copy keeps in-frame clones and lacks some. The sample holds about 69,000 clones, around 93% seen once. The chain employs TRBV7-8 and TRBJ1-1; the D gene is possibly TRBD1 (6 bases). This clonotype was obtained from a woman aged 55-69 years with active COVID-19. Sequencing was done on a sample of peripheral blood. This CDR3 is CASSLAYGRVGGLNTEAFF. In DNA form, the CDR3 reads TGTGCCAGCAGCTTAGCGTATGGACGAGTAGGGGGACTGAACACTGAAGCTTTCTTT.